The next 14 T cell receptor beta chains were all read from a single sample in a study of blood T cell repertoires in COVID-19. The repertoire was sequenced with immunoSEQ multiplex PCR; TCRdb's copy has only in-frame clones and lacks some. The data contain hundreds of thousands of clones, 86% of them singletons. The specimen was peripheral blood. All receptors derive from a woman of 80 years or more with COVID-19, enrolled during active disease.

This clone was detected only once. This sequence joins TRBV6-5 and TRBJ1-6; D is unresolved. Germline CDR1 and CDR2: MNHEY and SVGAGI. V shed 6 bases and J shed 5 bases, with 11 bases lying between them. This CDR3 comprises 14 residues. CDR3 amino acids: CASRPGKNNSPLHF. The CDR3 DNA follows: TGTGCCAGCAGGCCGGGGAAGAATAATTCACCCCTCCACTTT.

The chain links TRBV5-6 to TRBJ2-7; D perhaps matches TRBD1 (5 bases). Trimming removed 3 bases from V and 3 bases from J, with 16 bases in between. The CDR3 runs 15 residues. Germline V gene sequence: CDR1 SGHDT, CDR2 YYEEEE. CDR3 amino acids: CASSSDSQVYYEQYF. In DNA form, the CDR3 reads TGTGCCAGCAGCTCTGACTCACAGGTATACTACGAGCAGTACTTC.

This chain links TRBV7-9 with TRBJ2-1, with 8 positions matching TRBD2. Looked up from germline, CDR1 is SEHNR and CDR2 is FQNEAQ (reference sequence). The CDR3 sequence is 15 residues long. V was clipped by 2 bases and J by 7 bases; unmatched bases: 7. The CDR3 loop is CASSLTGGALNEQFF. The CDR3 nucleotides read TGTGCCAGCAGCTTAACGGGGGGGGCCCTGAATGAGCAGTTCTTC.

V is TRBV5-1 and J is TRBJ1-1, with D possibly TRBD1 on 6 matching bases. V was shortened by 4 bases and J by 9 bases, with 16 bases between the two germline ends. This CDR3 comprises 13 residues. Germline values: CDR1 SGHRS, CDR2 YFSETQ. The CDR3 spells CASSADSTVQAFF. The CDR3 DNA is TGCGCCAGCAGCGCGGACAGCACAGTTCAAGCTTTCTTT. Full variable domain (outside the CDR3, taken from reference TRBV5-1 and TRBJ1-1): KAGVTQTPRYLIKTRGQQVTLSCSPISGHRSVSWYQQTPGQGLQFLFEYFSETQRNKGNFPGRFSGRQFSNSRSEMNVSTLELGDSALYLCASSADSTVQAFFGQGTRLTVV.

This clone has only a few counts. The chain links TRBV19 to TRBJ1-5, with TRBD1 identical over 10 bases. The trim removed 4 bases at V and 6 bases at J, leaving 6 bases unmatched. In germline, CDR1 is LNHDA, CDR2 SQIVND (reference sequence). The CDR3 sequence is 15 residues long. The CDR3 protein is CASSTGTGAGQPQHF. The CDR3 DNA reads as TGTGCCAGTAGTACTGGGACAGGGGCCGGTCAGCCCCAGCATTTT.

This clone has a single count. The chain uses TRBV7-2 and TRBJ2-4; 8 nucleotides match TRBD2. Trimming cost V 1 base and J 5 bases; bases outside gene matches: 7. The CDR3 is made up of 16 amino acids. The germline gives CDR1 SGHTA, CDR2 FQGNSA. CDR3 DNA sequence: TGTGCCAGCAGCTTAGGCAGCGGGGGACAACAAAACATTCAGTACTTC. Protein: CASSLGSGGQQNIQYF.

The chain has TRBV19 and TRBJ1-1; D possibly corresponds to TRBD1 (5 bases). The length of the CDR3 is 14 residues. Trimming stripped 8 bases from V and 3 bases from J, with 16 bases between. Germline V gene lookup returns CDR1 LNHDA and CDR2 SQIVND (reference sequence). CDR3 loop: CASGGGRVDTEAFF. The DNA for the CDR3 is TGTGCCAGTGGGGGGGGAAGGGTGGACACTGAAGCTTTCTTT.

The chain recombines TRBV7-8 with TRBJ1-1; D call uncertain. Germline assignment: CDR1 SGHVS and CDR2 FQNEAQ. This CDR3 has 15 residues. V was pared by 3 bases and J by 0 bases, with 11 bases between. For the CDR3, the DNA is TGTGCCAGCAGCTTCGCGTCAGCGATGAACACTGAAGCTTTCTTT. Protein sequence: CASSFASAMNTEAFF.

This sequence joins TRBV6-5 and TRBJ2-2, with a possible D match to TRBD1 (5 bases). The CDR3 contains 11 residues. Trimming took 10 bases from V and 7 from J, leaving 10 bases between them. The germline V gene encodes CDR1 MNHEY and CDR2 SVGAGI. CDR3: CATQGIGELFF. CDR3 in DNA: TGTGCCACTCAGGGAATCGGGGAGCTGTTTTTT.

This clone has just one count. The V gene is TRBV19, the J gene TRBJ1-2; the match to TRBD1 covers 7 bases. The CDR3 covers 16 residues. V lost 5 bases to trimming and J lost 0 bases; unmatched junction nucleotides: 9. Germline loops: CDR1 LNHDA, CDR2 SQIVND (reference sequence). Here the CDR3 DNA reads TGTGCCAGTAGTGCCGGGACAGCTCTATCTAACTATGGCTACACCTTC. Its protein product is CASSAGTALSNYGYTF.

CDR3 in amino acids: CASSRRRGADYGYTF. The DNA of the CDR3 is TGTGCCAGCAGCCGCAGACGGGGGGCGGACTATGGCTACACCTTC. The chain couples TRBV6-5 to TRBJ1-2; the D gene is possibly TRBD1 (6 bases). Trimming took off 6 bases at V and 3 bases at J, with 17 bases between the two ends. The CDR3 has 15 residues. The germline CDR1 and CDR2 sequences are MNHEY and SVGAGI.

The CDR3 sequence: CASSLFPDEQFF. Written as DNA, the CDR3 is TGTGCCAGCAGCTTATTCCCGGATGAGCAGTTCTTC. The rearrangement joins TRBV7-2 to TRBJ2-1; D is undetermined. CDR3 length: 12 amino acids. Trimming removed 2 bases at V and 8 bases at J, with 7 bases between. The V gene's germline CDR1 is SGHTA and CDR2 FQGNSA.

Here the CDR3 DNA reads TGTGCCAGCAGTATCTTACAGGGGGCGCACGGCTACACCTTC. Translation: CASSILQGAHGYTF. The chain employs TRBV2 and TRBJ1-2; 9 positions agree with TRBD1. V trimming: 5 bases; J trimming: 8 bases; junction bases outside the gene matches: 9. This CDR3 region has 14 residues. Germline CDR1 and CDR2: SNHLY and FYNNEI.

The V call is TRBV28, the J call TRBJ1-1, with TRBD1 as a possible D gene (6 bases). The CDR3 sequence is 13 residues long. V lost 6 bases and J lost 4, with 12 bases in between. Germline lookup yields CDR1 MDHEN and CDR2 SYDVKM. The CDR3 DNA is TGTGCCAGCAGCCAAAACAGGGTCACTGAAGCTTTCTTT. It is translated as CASSQNRVTEAFF.